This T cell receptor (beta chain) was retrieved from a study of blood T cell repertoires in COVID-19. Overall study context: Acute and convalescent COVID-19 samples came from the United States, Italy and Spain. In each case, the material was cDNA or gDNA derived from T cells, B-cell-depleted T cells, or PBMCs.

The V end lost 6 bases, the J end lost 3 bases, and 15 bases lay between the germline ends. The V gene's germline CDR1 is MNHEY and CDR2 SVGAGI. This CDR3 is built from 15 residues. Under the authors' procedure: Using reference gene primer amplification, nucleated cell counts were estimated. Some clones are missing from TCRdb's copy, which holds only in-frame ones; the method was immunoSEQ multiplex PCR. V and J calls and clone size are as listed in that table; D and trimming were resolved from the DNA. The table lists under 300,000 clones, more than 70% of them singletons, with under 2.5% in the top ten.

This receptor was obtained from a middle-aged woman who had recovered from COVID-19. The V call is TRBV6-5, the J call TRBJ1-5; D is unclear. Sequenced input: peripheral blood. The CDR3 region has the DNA TGTGCCAGCAGCCCGACGGGAGGTACCAATCAGCCCCAGCATTTT. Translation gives CASSPTGGTNQPQHF.